Included here is one T cell receptor (beta chain) sequence, with context. There are many counts of this clonotype. Its antigen is still unknown. No base qualities exist here, and no much larger clone lies one base off it. These data are taken from a study of read filtering for tumor transcriptome and immune sequencing (dated by TCRdb to 2018 to 2021). At the level of the whole study: Of the patients in the cohort, around 17 were male and 14 to 15 were female, and their mean age was about 68 years, with a range of roughly 47 to 80. By revised international staging, roughly 8 patients were R-ISS I, around 15 were R-ISS II and 6 or 7 were R-ISS III. Whole-transcriptome libraries were prepared with the TruSeq RNA Access Library Prep Kit after DNase treatment. Per sample, about 3.5 to 10.27 million TCR-region mapped reads were obtained with IR-seq, compared with only roughly 85 to 1273 with RNA-seq. Using the same bone marrow samples, the study ran both targeted immune repertoire sequencing and bulk whole-transcriptome sequencing and then compared the TCR repertoires from each method. One of the main goals was to work out a read-filtering strategy for immune repertoire data, in particular whether clonotypes backed by only a single read should be removed. Overall study outcomes, separate from this receptor: IR-seq captured clonotypes at much higher depth and more reliably than RNA-seq, and smaller IR-seq throughput sufficed to identify most shared clonotypes. Rather than purified T cells, the sorted CD138-negative fraction was a mixed bone marrow immune population. In IR-seq, roughly 79% of clonotypes but approximately 3.2% of total reads were represented by single-read clonotypes, whereas in RNA-seq, about 69% of clonotypes and almost 45% of reads were represented by single-read clonotypes. When single-read clonotypes were removed, the proportions of shared clonotypes in IR-seq and RNA-seq correlated more strongly.

TCR libraries were built from roughly 400 ng RNA with the Immunoverse kit, using molecular barcoded adaptors covering alpha/delta and beta/gamma chains. TCR library preparation used the same RNA that went into transcriptome sequencing. Sequencing of the TCR libraries was done on an Illumina HiSeq 4000 with 2 x 150 cycles. The original pipeline was this. With MiXCR, TCR reads were aligned to human V, D, J and C references and assembled into CDR3 clonotypes, with quality filtering and error correction included. The tcR package in R was used for analysis of clonotype counts and gene usage diversity. For inspection of raw mapping reads, RNA-seq reads were mapped by STAR aligner version 2.5.3a onto GRCh37 of the human genome. To test how sequencing depth affects detected clonotypes, IR-seq fastq files were randomly downsampled with Seqtk 1.3. In TCRdb, the public reads were trimmed at Q25 with fastp and aligned with MiXCR, with productive beta chains retained. Each CDR3 protein gets just one entry, which takes the most common genes and DNA from the rows behind it. The V and J calls shown here were made by TCRdb, not taken from the authors' results. This sample holds around 41,000 distinct CDR3 sequences; 14% were observed only once. The ten largest clonotypes hold less than 20% of the sample.

Bone marrow was sampled from every patient at the time of active disease. Ficoll-Hypaque density gradient centrifugation was used to isolate the bone marrow mononuclear cells. To remove myeloma plasma cells, the cells were labeled with CD138 magnetic microbeads on a MACS separator, and CD138-negative cells were then collected by negative selection. Flow cytometry on an Attune NxT with CD138 antibodies was used to check the purity of the isolated cells. TRIzol reagent was used to extract total RNA, and a NanoDrop spectrophotometer was used to quantify the extracted RNA. Paired RNA-seq and IR-seq were performed on the CD138-negative bone marrow sample of each patient. The TCR originated in a donor aged 40 or over with multiple myeloma. The sequenced material came from a population of CD138-negative cells sorted from bone marrow. The sample's cell subset or site label, decoded: bone marrow mononuclear cells depleted of CD138+ plasma/myeloma cells by negative magnetic selection.

CDR3 loop: CASSFTGGITEAFF. The nucleotides are TGTGCCAGCAGCTTCACGGGGGGCATTACTGAAGCTTTCTTT. This chain joins TRBV7-2 to TRBJ1-1; TRBD1 is perhaps the D gene, given 6 matching bases. V and J lose 3 bases and 5 bases, and a span of 13 bases separates them. CDR1 and CDR2, per the germline V gene, are SGHTA and FQGNSA. CDR3 length: 14 amino acids, cysteine to phenylalanine. CDR3 DNA is the only sequence kept; it has 42 bases, read in frame from the first base.